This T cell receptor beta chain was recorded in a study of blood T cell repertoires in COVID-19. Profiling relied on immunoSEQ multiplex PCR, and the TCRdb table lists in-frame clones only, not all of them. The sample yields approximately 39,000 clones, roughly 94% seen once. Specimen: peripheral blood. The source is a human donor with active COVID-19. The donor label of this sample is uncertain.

CDR3 nucleotide sequence: TGTGCCAGCAGTAAGGGACTAGCGGGGCCCTACAATGAGCAGTTCTTC. This codes for CASSKGLAGPYNEQFF. The gene calls are TRBV5-8 and TRBJ2-1, with TRBD2 identical over 13 bases. This CDR3 has 16 residues. Germline lookup yields CDR1 SGHTS and CDR2 YDEGEE. V was pared by 5 bases and J by 2 bases, with 4 bases of the junction left unmatched.